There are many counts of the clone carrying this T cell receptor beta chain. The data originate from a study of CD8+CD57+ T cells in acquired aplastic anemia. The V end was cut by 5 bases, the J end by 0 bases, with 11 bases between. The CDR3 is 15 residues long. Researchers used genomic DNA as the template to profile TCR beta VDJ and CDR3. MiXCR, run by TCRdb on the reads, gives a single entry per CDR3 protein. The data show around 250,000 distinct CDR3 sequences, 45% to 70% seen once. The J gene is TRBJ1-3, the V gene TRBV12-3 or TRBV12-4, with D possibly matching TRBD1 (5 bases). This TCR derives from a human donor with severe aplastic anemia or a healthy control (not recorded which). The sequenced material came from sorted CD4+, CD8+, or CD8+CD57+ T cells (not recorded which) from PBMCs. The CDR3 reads CASSRDGYSGNTIYF. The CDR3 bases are TGTGCCAGCAGTCGGGACGGATACTCTGGAAACACCATATATTTT.